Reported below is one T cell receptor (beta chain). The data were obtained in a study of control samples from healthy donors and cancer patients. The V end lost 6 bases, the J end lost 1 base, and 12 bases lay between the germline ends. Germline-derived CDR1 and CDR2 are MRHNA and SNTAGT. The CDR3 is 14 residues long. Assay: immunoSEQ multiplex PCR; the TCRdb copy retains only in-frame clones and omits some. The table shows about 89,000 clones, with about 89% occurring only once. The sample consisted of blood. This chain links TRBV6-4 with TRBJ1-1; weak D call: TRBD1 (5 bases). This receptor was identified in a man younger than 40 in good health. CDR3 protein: CASRAGSGNTEAFF. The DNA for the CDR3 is TGTGCCAGCAGGGCAGGGTCAGGGAACACTGAAGCTTTCTTT.